The rows below give T cell receptor beta chains drawn from one sample of a study of identical twins. From the 5' RACE reads, TCRdb called clonotypes with MiXCR, one entry per CDR3 protein. The repertoire holds some 1,700,000 distinct CDR3 sequences, with roughly 35% as singletons. Material for sequencing was cord blood. Receptors originate from a newborn girl in good health. CDR3s include the opening cysteine and the closing phenylalanine or tryptophan. The D gene is left open where the match is weak. Expanded clones are given a class, and other clones once, few, many or no size at all.

D gene	V gene	clone size	J gene	CDR3 DNA	CDR3 protein
.	TRBV5-1	.	TRBJ2-7	TGCGCCAGCAGCGGGACCGCAGGGGAGCAGTACTTC	CASSGTAGEQYF
TRBD2	TRBV6-6	.	TRBJ2-1	TGTGCCAGCAGTTGCTCTCGCGGGAGGGTCGATGAGCAGTTCTTC	CASSCSRGRVDEQFF
TRBD2	TRBV28	.	TRBJ2-2	TGTGCCAGCAGCCCACTAGCGGGAGCGGACGGGGAGCTGTTTTTT	CASSPLAGADGELFF
.	TRBV28	.	TRBJ1-6	TGTGCCAGCAATGTAGACAGTCCAAATTCACCCCTCCACTTT	CASNVDSPNSPLHF
TRBD2	TRBV10-3	once	TRBJ2-7	TGTGCCATCAGTGGGTCAGCGGGAGAGAGTTACAATGAGCAGTACTTC	CAISGSAGESYNEQYF
TRBD2	TRBV4-2	.	TRBJ2-3	TGTGCCAGCAGCCAAGAGGTCACTAGCGGGGGGGCAGAGTTAAATACGCAGTATTTT	CASSQEVTSGGAELNTQYF
TRBD1	TRBV12-5	.	TRBJ1-2	TGTGCTAGTGGTTCCGGGACAGCCTATGGCTACACCTTC	CASGSGTAYGYTF
.	TRBV28	few	TRBJ2-1	TGTGCCAGCAGTGATACAGGGACCTACAATGAGCAGTTCTTC	CASSDTGTYNEQFF
.	TRBV3-1	.	TRBJ1-2	TGTGCCAGCAGCCAAGAGCGGCAAGGCGGGGGAGACTATGGCTACACCTTC	CASSQERQGGGDYGYTF
.	TRBV2	.	TRBJ2-5	TGTGCCAGCAGTGTATTCTTAGCGGTGGAGACCCAGTACTTC	CASSVFLAVETQYF
TRBD2	TRBV4-1	few	TRBJ2-1	TGCGCCAGCAGCTCTCCTTTGCGGGGGGCCTTCTCCTACAATGAGCAGTTCTTC	CASSSPLRGAFSYNEQFF
.	TRBV28	few	TRBJ2-4	TGTGCCAGCAGTCCGACTTCGGAGGGATGGACCAAAGACATTCAGTACTTC	CASSPTSEGWTKDIQYF
.	TRBV7-2	.	TRBJ2-4	TGTGCCAGCAGGCAAACAGTAGCCAAAAACACTCAGTACTTC	CASRQTVAKNTQYF
TRBD1	TRBV13	.	TRBJ1-2	TGTGCCAGCAGAGAGACAGGGACCCCCTCCTGCTATTGCTATGGCTACACCTTC	CASRETGTPSCYCYGYTF
.	TRBV7-6	.	TRBJ2-7	TGTGCCAGCAGCCCGGGGGCAGGGGGATACTACGAGCAGTACTTC	CASSPGAGGYYEQYF